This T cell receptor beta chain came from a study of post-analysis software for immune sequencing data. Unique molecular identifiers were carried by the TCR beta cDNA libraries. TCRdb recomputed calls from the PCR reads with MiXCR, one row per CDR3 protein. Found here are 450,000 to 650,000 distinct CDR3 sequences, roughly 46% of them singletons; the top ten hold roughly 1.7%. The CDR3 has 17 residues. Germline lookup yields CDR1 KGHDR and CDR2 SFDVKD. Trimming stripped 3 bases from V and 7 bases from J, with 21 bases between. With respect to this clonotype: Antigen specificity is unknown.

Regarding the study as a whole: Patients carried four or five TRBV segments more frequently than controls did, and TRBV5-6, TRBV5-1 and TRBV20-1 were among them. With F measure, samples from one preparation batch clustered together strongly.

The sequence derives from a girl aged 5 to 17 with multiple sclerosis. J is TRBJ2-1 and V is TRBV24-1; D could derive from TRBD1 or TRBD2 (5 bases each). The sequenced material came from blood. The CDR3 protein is CATSDTRRTKEVNEQFF. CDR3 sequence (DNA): TGTGCCACCAGTGATACCCGACGGACAAAGGAGGTGAATGAGCAGTTCTTC.